The clone carrying this T cell receptor (beta chain) was seen a single time. Its target is not known. A junction end diverges from the germline sequence, so it may reflect a read error. The CDR3 has 14 residues. CDR1 and CDR2 (germline): SNHLY, FYNNEI. This sample is drawn from a study of T cells in Graves' hyperthyroidism and ophthalmopathy. Study-level points and caveats: The model foresaw ophthalmopathy a median roughly 6.3 months prior to onset. A model using 13 V-J features told ophthalmopathy apart from stable hyperthyroidism.

Template material for amplifying TCR beta CDR3 regions consisted of RNA transcripts. Using the HTBI primer set, a first-round RT-PCR was run on the TCR CDR3. TCRdb processed the multiplex PCR reads anew with MiXCR; each CDR3 protein has one entry. The sample lists about 300,000 distinct CDR3 sequences; around 19% were seen once. The source is a man aged 50-59 years with Graves' ophthalmopathy. The chain recombines TRBV2 with TRBJ2-5; 9 bases are a match to TRBD2. The sample consisted of blood. CDR3 sequence reads: CASNEVAGGETRYF. The CDR3 coding sequence is TGTGCCAGCAATGAAGTGGCGGGAGGGGAGACCCGGTACTTC.